Listed below are T cell receptor beta chains from one sample, sequenced in a study of Ad26.COV2.S vaccination and SARS-CoV-2 variants. Assay: immunoSEQ multiplex PCR; the TCRdb copy retains only in-frame clones and omits some. The table includes about 6,800 clones, less than 90% detected once. The source was peripheral blood, collected after recovery from COVID-19. These receptors came from a human donor who had recovered from COVID-19. CDR3s include the opening cysteine and the closing phenylalanine or tryptophan. The D gene is left open where the match is weak. Size is omitted from some rows. Given values are once, few, many or a class for expanded clones.

abundance: -; j_gene: TRBJ2-2; len: 14; v_gene: TRBV7-2; d_gene: -; CDR3nt: TGTGCCAGCAGCCCCGGTTCCTACCCCGGGGAGCTGTTTTTT; CDR3aa: CASSPGSYPGELFF
abundance: -; j_gene: TRBJ2-1; len: 14; v_gene: TRBV15; d_gene: TRBD2; CDR3nt: TGTGCCACCAGCAGTTCCGGGGGGAGGAATGAGCAGTTCTTC; CDR3aa: CATSSSGGRNEQFF
abundance: -; j_gene: TRBJ1-1; len: 12; v_gene: TRBV10-2; d_gene: -; CDR3nt: TGCGCCAGCAGACAGTTGAACACTGAAGCTTTCTTT; CDR3aa: CASRQLNTEAFF
abundance: -; j_gene: TRBJ1-1; len: 14; v_gene: TRBV18; d_gene: -; CDR3nt: TGTGCCAGCTCACCAACCGGCCGGAACACTGAAGCTTTCTTT; CDR3aa: CASSPTGRNTEAFF
abundance: -; j_gene: TRBJ2-5; len: 14; v_gene: TRBV7-2; d_gene: TRBD1; CDR3nt: TGTGCCAGCAGCTCCTCGGGACAGTGGGAGACCCAGTACTTC; CDR3aa: CASSSSGQWETQYF
abundance: -; j_gene: TRBJ2-3; len: 16; v_gene: TRBV24-1; d_gene: TRBD2; CDR3nt: TGTGCCACCAGTGATCCGCGGGGGGGCCTGGGAGATACGCAGTATTTT; CDR3aa: CATSDPRGGLGDTQYF
abundance: -; j_gene: TRBJ1-4; len: 13; v_gene: TRBV18; d_gene: -; CDR3nt: TGTGCCAGCTCACCTCAGGGGTTTGAAAAACTGTTTTTT; CDR3aa: CASSPQGFEKLFF
abundance: -; j_gene: TRBJ2-5; len: 13; v_gene: TRBV7-2; d_gene: TRBD2; CDR3nt: TGTGCCAGCACCGTGCGGGGGGAAGAGACCCAGTACTTC; CDR3aa: CASTVRGEETQYF
abundance: -; j_gene: TRBJ1-5; len: 15; v_gene: TRBV4-3; d_gene: TRBD1; CDR3nt: TGCGCCAGCAGCCAATGGACAGGGTTCAATCAGCCCCAGCATTTT; CDR3aa: CASSQWTGFNQPQHF
abundance: few; j_gene: TRBJ2-3; len: 14; v_gene: TRBV29-1; d_gene: -; CDR3nt: TGCAGCGTTGAAGATCTGGCGGGCACAGATACGCAGTATTTT; CDR3aa: CSVEDLAGTDTQYF
abundance: -; j_gene: TRBJ2-5; len: 20; v_gene: TRBV19; d_gene: TRBD2; CDR3nt: TGTGCCAGTAGTATAGATCGGAGGACTAGCGGGAGTCTTGTCCAAGAGACCCAGTACTTC; CDR3aa: CASSIDRRTSGSLVQETQYF
abundance: -; j_gene: TRBJ2-1; len: 12; v_gene: TRBV5-4; d_gene: -; CDR3nt: TGTGCCAGCAGCTCCAGTGGGTATGAGCAGTTCTTC; CDR3aa: CASSSSGYEQFF
abundance: -; j_gene: TRBJ2-7; len: 15; v_gene: TRBV4-1; d_gene: -; CDR3nt: TGCGCCAGCAGCCAAGATCCGCGAGGGGCCTACGAGCAGTACTTC; CDR3aa: CASSQDPRGAYEQYF
abundance: -; j_gene: TRBJ2-1; len: 17; v_gene: TRBV19; d_gene: TRBD1; CDR3nt: TGTGCCAGTAGTATAATGACAGGGGCCGGACCCTACAATGAGCAGTTCTTC; CDR3aa: CASSIMTGAGPYNEQFF
abundance: -; j_gene: TRBJ1-4; len: 14; v_gene: TRBV28; d_gene: -; CDR3nt: TGTGCCAGCAGTTTGGTAGTAGGGCGGGAAAAACTGTTTTTT; CDR3aa: CASSLVVGREKLFF
abundance: -; j_gene: TRBJ2-7; len: 15; v_gene: TRBV5-4; d_gene: TRBD2; CDR3nt: TGTGCCAGCAGCCCGCTAGCGGGAGCGTCCTACGAGCAGTACTTC; CDR3aa: CASSPLAGASYEQYF
abundance: -; j_gene: TRBJ2-7; len: 18; v_gene: TRBV27; d_gene: TRBD2; CDR3nt: TGTGCCAGCAGTCGACTAGCGGGAGGGCCAAGGAGAACTCACGAGCAGTACTTC; CDR3aa: CASSRLAGGPRRTHEQYF
abundance: -; j_gene: TRBJ2-1; len: 16; v_gene: TRBV5-4; d_gene: TRBD2; CDR3nt: TGTGCCAGCAGGGGCGGGGGTCAGAGCTCCTACAATGAGCAGTTCTTC; CDR3aa: CASRGGGQSSYNEQFF
abundance: -; j_gene: TRBJ1-5; len: 16; v_gene: TRBV19; d_gene: TRBD1; CDR3nt: TGTGCCAGTAGTATAACGCTGAGGGGGCGATTTGAACCCCAGCATTTT; CDR3aa: CASSITLRGRFEPQHF
abundance: -; j_gene: TRBJ2-4; len: 13; v_gene: TRBV12-3/TRBV12-4; d_gene: -; CDR3nt: TGTGCCAGCAGTTTAGACAGGGAAAACATTCAGTACTTC; CDR3aa: CASSLDRENIQYF
abundance: -; j_gene: TRBJ2-7; len: 19; v_gene: TRBV5-1; d_gene: TRBD1; CDR3nt: TGCGCCAGCAGCTTGCGTGGGACAGGGGCATCAACTGGGGCCTACGAGCAGTACTTC; CDR3aa: CASSLRGTGASTGAYEQYF
abundance: -; j_gene: TRBJ2-5; len: 13; v_gene: TRBV11-2; d_gene: -; CDR3nt: TGTGCCAGCAGCGCCCAGGGGCGAGAGACCCAGTACTTC; CDR3aa: CASSAQGRETQYF
abundance: -; j_gene: TRBJ1-1; len: 12; v_gene: TRBV5-8; d_gene: -; CDR3nt: TGTGCCAGCAGCCCGTATAACACTGAAGCTTTCTTT; CDR3aa: CASSPYNTEAFF
abundance: -; j_gene: TRBJ2-3; len: 13; v_gene: TRBV28; d_gene: -; CDR3nt: TGTGCCAGCAGTTTGGCTATTACCGATACGCAGTATTTT; CDR3aa: CASSLAITDTQYF
abundance: -; j_gene: TRBJ1-5; len: 14; v_gene: TRBV18; d_gene: TRBD1; CDR3nt: TGTGCCAGCTCACGACAGGGATCGAATCAGCCCCAGCATTTT; CDR3aa: CASSRQGSNQPQHF
abundance: -; j_gene: TRBJ2-1; len: 17; v_gene: TRBV11-2; d_gene: -; CDR3nt: TGTGCCAGCAGCTTACGGGGCAACAGCCCCTCCTACAATGAGCAGTTCTTC; CDR3aa: CASSLRGNSPSYNEQFF
abundance: -; j_gene: TRBJ2-1; len: 16; v_gene: TRBV15; d_gene: TRBD2; CDR3nt: TGTGCCACCAGCAGAGCTCGTAGCGGGGGCTACAATGAGCAGTTCTTC; CDR3aa: CATSRARSGGYNEQFF
abundance: -; j_gene: TRBJ2-1; len: 14; v_gene: TRBV5-1; d_gene: TRBD2; CDR3nt: TGCGCCAGCAGCTTACCGGGGGGGCTTAATGAGCAGTTCTTC; CDR3aa: CASSLPGGLNEQFF
abundance: few; j_gene: TRBJ1-6; len: 16; v_gene: TRBV7-2; d_gene: -; CDR3nt: TGTGCCAGCAGGCCCAAAACAGGAGGGAATAATTCACCCCTCCACTTT; CDR3aa: CASRPKTGGNNSPLHF
abundance: -; j_gene: TRBJ2-7; len: 13; v_gene: TRBV29-1; d_gene: -; CDR3nt: TGCAGCGTTCAAAAGGGACTGAACTACGAGCAGTACTTC; CDR3aa: CSVQKGLNYEQYF
abundance: -; j_gene: TRBJ2-5; len: 15; v_gene: TRBV2; d_gene: -; CDR3nt: TGTGCCAGCAGTGAACGAGGGGGATCCCAAGAGACCCAGTACTTC; CDR3aa: CASSERGGSQETQYF
abundance: -; j_gene: TRBJ2-5; len: 15; v_gene: TRBV2; d_gene: TRBD2; CDR3nt: TGTGCCAGCAGGGCCACTAGCGGGGGGGGCGGGACCCAGTACTTC; CDR3aa: CASRATSGGGGTQYF
abundance: -; j_gene: TRBJ1-5; len: 13; v_gene: TRBV4-2; d_gene: -; CDR3nt: TGTGCCAGCAGCCACGGCCCCGGCCAGCCCCAGCATTTT; CDR3aa: CASSHGPGQPQHF
abundance: -; j_gene: TRBJ2-1; len: 15; v_gene: TRBV5-1; d_gene: TRBD2; CDR3nt: TGCGCCAGCAGCTTTAGCGGGGGTTCCTACAATGAGCAGTTCTTC; CDR3aa: CASSFSGGSYNEQFF
abundance: -; j_gene: TRBJ2-1; len: 17; v_gene: TRBV19; d_gene: -; CDR3nt: TGTGCCAGTAGTCCCGGGGAACTAGCATGGGTCCCCAAGGAGCAGTTCTTC; CDR3aa: CASSPGELAWVPKEQFF
abundance: -; j_gene: TRBJ2-7; len: 15; v_gene: TRBV7-2; d_gene: -; CDR3nt: TGTGCCAGCAGCTTAGAAGGGCAGACATCCTACGAGCAGTACTTC; CDR3aa: CASSLEGQTSYEQYF
abundance: -; j_gene: TRBJ1-6; len: 16; v_gene: TRBV19; d_gene: -; CDR3nt: TGTGCCAGTAGTCTGCGACAGAGCTCCTATAATTCACCCCTCCACTTT; CDR3aa: CASSLRQSSYNSPLHF
abundance: -; j_gene: TRBJ2-7; len: 16; v_gene: TRBV6-6; d_gene: -; CDR3nt: TGTGCCAGCAGTCAAAAGGGATCGGGGGTCTCCTACGAGCAGTACTTC; CDR3aa: CASSQKGSGVSYEQYF
abundance: -; j_gene: TRBJ2-1; len: 17; v_gene: TRBV3-1/TRBV3-2; d_gene: -; CDR3nt: TGTGCCAGCAGCCGCAAGACGGGTCCCCACTCCTACAATGAGCAGTTCTTC; CDR3aa: CASSRKTGPHSYNEQFF
abundance: -; j_gene: TRBJ2-5; len: 14; v_gene: TRBV7-2; d_gene: -; CDR3nt: TGTGCCAGCAGCTTATCCCTGTTTGGGGAGACCCAGTACTTC; CDR3aa: CASSLSLFGETQYF
abundance: -; j_gene: TRBJ1-5; len: 17; v_gene: TRBV4-3; d_gene: -; CDR3nt: TGCGCCAGCAGCCAAGATACGGGGGGGAGGGGAAATCAGCCCCAGCATTTT; CDR3aa: CASSQDTGGRGNQPQHF
abundance: few; j_gene: TRBJ2-2; len: 13; v_gene: TRBV7-2; d_gene: -; CDR3nt: TGTGCCAGCAGCGGTGGGCCCACCGGGGAGCTGTTTTTT; CDR3aa: CASSGGPTGELFF
abundance: -; j_gene: TRBJ2-1; len: 12; v_gene: TRBV21-1; d_gene: -; CDR3nt: TGTGCCAGCGTAAGGGACTACAATGAGCAGTTCTTC; CDR3aa: CASVRDYNEQFF